Below are 9 T cell receptor beta chains sequenced from a single sample in a study of cytomegalovirus exposure and HLA in healthy donors. In the PCR, 60 Vbeta and 13 Jbeta primers were used. Profiling relied on immunoSEQ multiplex PCR, and the TCRdb table lists in-frame clones only, not all of them. The table has 120,000 or so clones, around 70% seen once. Sequencing was performed on PBMCs. The receptors shown here come from a man in his forties or fifties in good health and CMV-seropositive.

The chain employs TRBV30 and TRBJ1-6; possible D gene TRBD1, 6 bases. CDR1 is GTSNPN, CDR2 SVGIG, per germline (reference sequence). This CDR3 is built from 13 residues. Trimming took 4 bases from V and 3 from J, leaving 7 bases between them. The CDR3 is CAWTGHYNSPLHF. Here the CDR3 DNA reads TGTGCCTGGACGGGACACTATAATTCACCCCTCCACTTT.

The table lists this clone with a count of one. This chain links TRBV30 with TRBJ2-7; possible D gene TRBD1, 6 bases. The CDR3 is made up of 13 amino acids. V was pared by 5 bases and J by 6 bases, with 17 bases between. Germline V lookup: CDR1 GTSNPN, CDR2 SVGIG (reference sequence). The DNA of the CDR3 is TGTGCCTGGGAAAGAACAGGGTCTGCCGAGCAGTACTTC. It is translated as CAWERTGSAEQYF.

This chain links TRBV29-1 with TRBJ2-2; TRBD2 is a possible D gene (5 bases). The CDR3 length is 14 residues. V gave up 4 bases and J gave up 4 bases, with 13 bases separating them. Germline CDR1 SQVTM, CDR2 ANQGSEA. The CDR3 DNA sequence: TGCAGCGTTGGAGGGAAGGCGGGCACCGGGGAGCTGTTTTTT. It yields the protein CSVGGKAGTGELFF.

The V call is TRBV12-5, the J call TRBJ2-1; 12 nucleotides match TRBD2. The trim removed 1 base at V and 4 bases at J, leaving 5 bases unmatched. Germline values: CDR1 LGHNT, CDR2 FRNRAP. There are 17 residues in the CDR3. The CDR3 DNA is TGTGCTAGTGGTTTGGCCCAGGGACTAGCGGGTTACAATGAGCAGTTCTTC. It encodes CASGLAQGLAGYNEQFF.

Regarding this clone: Other nucleotide sequences in the sample specify the same CDR3. The chain is built from TRBV6-1 and TRBJ2-1, with a possible D match to TRBD1 (7 bases). Germline V gene lookup returns CDR1 MNHNS and CDR2 SASEGT. V dropped 0 bases and J dropped 3 bases, with 12 bases sitting between them. The CDR3 has 16 residues. CDR3 sequence: CASSEAPGGSYNEQFF. The CDR3 DNA reads as TGTGCCAGCAGTGAAGCACCAGGGGGGAGCTACAATGAGCAGTTCTTC.

The chain links TRBV5-1 to TRBJ2-1; 11 nucleotides line up with TRBD2. The CDR3 consists of 15 residues. V lost 2 bases and J lost 5; bases outside the gene matches: 3. Germline lookup yields CDR1 SGHRS and CDR2 YFSETQ. CDR3 loop: CASSFGLAGNNEQFF. The CDR3 DNA reads as TGCGCCAGCAGCTTCGGACTAGCGGGTAACAATGAGCAGTTCTTC.

This clone was counted between two and nine times. This sequence joins TRBV5-5 and TRBJ2-4; TRBD1 agrees at 8 bases. This CDR3 region has 16 residues. Germline-derived CDR1 and CDR2 are SGHKS and YYEKEE (reference sequence). Germline trimming cut 1 base from V and 0 bases from J; bases unmatched to any gene: 3. The CDR3: CASSLYDRGAKNIQYF. The CDR3, as DNA: TGTGCCAGCAGCTTGTATGACAGGGGAGCCAAAAACATTCAGTACTTC.

The genes are TRBV7-2 and TRBJ1-1; D is undetermined. The CDR3 length is 13 residues. Germline V lookup: CDR1 SGHTA, CDR2 FQGNSA. The V end was cut by 5 bases, the J end by 5 bases, with 12 bases between. The CDR3 DNA reads TGTGCCAGCAGCATCGGAGGTACGACTGAAGCTTTCTTT. Protein: CASSIGGTTEAFF.

The V gene is TRBV29-1, the J gene TRBJ1-1; 9 bases are shared with TRBD1. After removal of 6 bases from V and 3 bases from J, the junction contained 5 bases not matched to a gene. CDR3 length: 13 residues. Germline CDR1 is SQVTM and CDR2 is ANQGSEA. CDR3 nucleotides: TGCAGCGTCGCCCGGGACAGGGACACTGAAGCTTTCTTT. This encodes CSVARDRDTEAFF. The full variable domain, in which reference TRBV29-1 and TRBJ1-1 provide the parts outside the CDR3, is SAVISQKPSRDICQRGTSLTIQCQVDSQVTMMFWYRQQPGQSLTLIATANQGSEATYESGFVIDKFPISRPNLTFSTLTVSNMSPEDSSIYLCSVARDRDTEAFFGQGTRLTVV.